A selection of T cell receptor beta chains follows, all from one sample in a study of control samples from healthy donors and cancer patients. The method was immunoSEQ multiplex PCR; TCRdb's version includes in-frame clones alone and lacks a portion of them. The table shows around 31,000 clones, with approximately 93% occurring only once. The sample was blood. Receptors were obtained from a man aged 55-75 years in good health. The conserved cysteine and the conserved F or W are not part of the CDR3 here.

v_gene: TRBV5-5
j_gene: TRBJ1-2
CDR3aa: ASSLGGGNYGYT

v_gene: TRBV20-1
j_gene: TRBJ2-1
CDR3aa: SASLWETVRGQF

v_gene: TRBV11-2
j_gene: TRBJ2-7
CDR3aa: ASSSSGRGASYEQY

v_gene: TRBV24-1
j_gene: TRBJ1-4
CDR3aa: ATSDAGKPNEKLF

v_gene: TRBV5-8
j_gene: TRBJ1-1
CDR3aa: ASSFTMEAF

v_gene: TRBV20-1
j_gene: TRBJ1-2
CDR3aa: SASENGYT

v_gene: TRBV5-4
j_gene: TRBJ1-2
CDR3aa: ASSIAGQGFYGYT

v_gene: TRBV24-1
j_gene: TRBJ1-1
CDR3aa: ATSDFQGGTEAF

v_gene: TRBV4-1
j_gene: TRBJ1-6
CDR3aa: ASSHAKGTPNSPLH

v_gene: TRBV18
j_gene: TRBJ2-5
CDR3aa: ASSPSTSGGTYQETQY

v_gene: TRBV18
j_gene: TRBJ2-7
CDR3aa: ASSPRQATGGSYEQY

v_gene: TRBV7-2
j_gene: TRBJ1-5
CDR3aa: ASSLFLETGINQPQH

v_gene: TRBV2
j_gene: TRBJ1-5
CDR3aa: ASSDRGPQPQH

v_gene: TRBV6-2/TRBV6-3
j_gene: TRBJ2-4
CDR3aa: ASSLQGEAAKNIQY

v_gene: TRBV28
j_gene: TRBJ1-1
CDR3aa: ASSLFETTAF

v_gene: TRBV6-5
j_gene: TRBJ1-2
CDR3aa: ASSYLGTATIYGYT

v_gene: TRBV28
j_gene: TRBJ2-3
CDR3aa: ASRISGQFTDTQY

v_gene: TRBV27
j_gene: TRBJ2-7
CDR3aa: ASSVRGYEQY

v_gene: TRBV9
j_gene: TRBJ2-7
CDR3aa: ASSVGEVHEQY

v_gene: TRBV18
j_gene: TRBJ1-4
CDR3aa: ASSPRGVDEKLF

v_gene: TRBV18
j_gene: TRBJ1-1
CDR3aa: ASSANRDTEAF

v_gene: TRBV25-1
j_gene: TRBJ1-2
CDR3aa: ASSEWGVSGYT

v_gene: TRBV27
j_gene: TRBJ2-1
CDR3aa: ASSLSVNRGQYNEQF

v_gene: TRBV6-5
j_gene: TRBJ1-5
CDR3aa: ASSLDIFSNQPQH

v_gene: TRBV18
j_gene: TRBJ1-2
CDR3aa: ASSPVEGPYGYT

v_gene: TRBV10-3
j_gene: TRBJ2-3
CDR3aa: AISGRGDVGPASSTDTQY

v_gene: TRBV7-2
j_gene: TRBJ1-2
CDR3aa: ASSLARANYGYT

v_gene: TRBV5-4
j_gene: TRBJ2-2
CDR3aa: ASSPRSGAGELF

v_gene: TRBV24-1
j_gene: TRBJ2-6
CDR3aa: ATSDFWTGPQGAGANVLT

v_gene: TRBV10-2
j_gene: TRBJ2-3
CDR3aa: AGRGDIDVDTQY

v_gene: TRBV7-2
j_gene: TRBJ2-1
CDR3aa: ASSLVGLLNNEQF

v_gene: TRBV2
j_gene: TRBJ2-3
CDR3aa: ASSRQGREDTQY

v_gene: TRBV5-4
j_gene: TRBJ2-3
CDR3aa: ASSKTSGGATDTQY

v_gene: TRBV19
j_gene: TRBJ2-2
CDR3aa: ASSWGQGYTGELF

v_gene: TRBV10-3
j_gene: TRBJ1-6
CDR3aa: ATLKGTGVSPLH

v_gene: TRBV5-4
j_gene: TRBJ2-7
CDR3aa: ASSLSHLSYEQY

v_gene: TRBV3-1/TRBV3-2
j_gene: TRBJ1-1
CDR3aa: ASSQDSAPTTEAF

v_gene: TRBV18
j_gene: TRBJ1-1
CDR3aa: ASSPDRLHTEAF

v_gene: TRBV19
j_gene: TRBJ1-4
CDR3aa: ASSADKNEKLF

v_gene: TRBV9
j_gene: TRBJ2-6
CDR3aa: ASSLGTYREHSGANVLT

v_gene: TRBV10-1
j_gene: TRBJ1-5
CDR3aa: ASSESTGQPQH

v_gene: TRBV18
j_gene: TRBJ2-1
CDR3aa: ASSPLAVGGNEQF

v_gene: TRBV6-1
j_gene: TRBJ1-5
CDR3aa: ASSDGQGTYSNQPQH

v_gene: TRBV12-3/TRBV12-4
j_gene: TRBJ2-7
CDR3aa: ASKGGGYEQY

v_gene: TRBV21-1
j_gene: TRBJ2-5
CDR3aa: ASPPAEKETQY

v_gene: TRBV7-9
j_gene: TRBJ1-6
CDR3aa: ASSLNRNSPLH

v_gene: TRBV15
j_gene: TRBJ1-2
CDR3aa: ATSRVNWGGYT

v_gene: TRBV4-3
j_gene: TRBJ2-7
CDR3aa: ASSQSTSGIYEQY

v_gene: TRBV9
j_gene: TRBJ2-3
CDR3aa: ASSPQVDTQY

v_gene: TRBV6-5
j_gene: TRBJ2-7
CDR3aa: ASRGGQRLSHEQY

v_gene: TRBV15
j_gene: TRBJ1-5
CDR3aa: ATSKGRDRLYSNQPQH

v_gene: TRBV12-3/TRBV12-4
j_gene: TRBJ2-5
CDR3aa: ASSSTLGTQY

v_gene: TRBV6-5
j_gene: TRBJ1-5
CDR3aa: ASSPGQGGQPQH

v_gene: TRBV10-3
j_gene: TRBJ1-2
CDR3aa: AISDPGQGNYGYT

v_gene: TRBV11-2
j_gene: TRBJ1-6
CDR3aa: ASSRHRMENSPLH

v_gene: TRBV6-5
j_gene: TRBJ1-4
CDR3aa: ATRTGLNEKLF

v_gene: TRBV6-2/TRBV6-3
j_gene: TRBJ2-5
CDR3aa: ASSYLSTQETQY

v_gene: TRBV3-1/TRBV3-2
j_gene: TRBJ1-5
CDR3aa: ASSPPLDHNQPQH

v_gene: TRBV24-1
j_gene: TRBJ2-3
CDR3aa: ATSEQTASTDTQY